This T cell receptor (beta chain) came from a study of blood T cell repertoires in COVID-19. This table comes from immunoSEQ multiplex PCR, and its TCRdb copy is limited to in-frame clones, with some not included. The profile shows roughly 200,000 clones, more than 75% of them singletons. The germline CDR1 and CDR2 sequences are SGHTA and FQGTGA. The CDR3 has 14 residues. V was clipped by 1 base and J by 9 bases; unmatched bases: 3. The chain joins TRBV7-3 to TRBJ1-6; 7 nucleotides align to TRBD1. The material sequenced was peripheral blood. The clonotype comes from a person in their 70s with COVID-19, enrolled during active disease. The CDR3 region is CASSLNRGSSPLHF. In DNA form, the CDR3 reads TGTGCCAGCAGCTTAAACAGGGGTAGTTCACCCCTCCACTTT.